Listed below are T cell receptor beta chains from one sample, sequenced in a study of blood T cell repertoires in COVID-19. Profiling relied on immunoSEQ multiplex PCR, and the TCRdb table lists in-frame clones only, not all of them. The top ten clones hold around 8.9% of a sample with over 250,000 clones, roughly 87% of them seen once. The sequenced sample consisted of PBMCs or T cells enriched from blood (not recorded which). The source is a young woman who had recovered from COVID-19. CDR3s include the opening cysteine and the closing phenylalanine or tryptophan. A D gene is named only where the DNA matches it firmly. Size is omitted from some rows. Given values are once, few, many or a class for expanded clones.

CASSSGGLSTDTQYF | TGTGCCAGCAGTTCAGGTGGGCTAAGCACAGATACGCAGTATTTT | NA | TRBJ2-3 | NA | TRBV27
CASSLIIRDRANQPQHF | TGCGCCAGCAGCTTGATAATAAGGGACAGGGCGAATCAGCCCCAGCATTTT | TRBD1 | TRBJ1-5 | NA | TRBV5-1
CASSRTQETQYF | TGTGCCAGCAGCCGGACACAAGAGACCCAGTACTTC | NA | TRBJ2-5 | NA | TRBV3-1/TRBV3-2
CASSLSGTPNTGELFF | TGTGCCAGCAGCTTAAGCGGGACGCCGAACACCGGGGAGCTGTTTTTT | TRBD2 | TRBJ2-2 | NA | TRBV7-6
CASSGDRGVVKGYTF | TGTGCCAGCAGTGGGGACAGGGGAGTCGTAAAGGGCTACACCTTC | TRBD1 | TRBJ1-2 | NA | TRBV2
CASRPGLAGLGQETQYF | TGTGCCAGCAGACCGGGACTAGCGGGGCTGGGTCAAGAGACCCAGTACTTC | TRBD2 | TRBJ2-5 | once | TRBV5-4
CASSQENQETQYF | TGTGCCAGCAGCCAAGAGAACCAAGAGACCCAGTACTTC | NA | TRBJ2-5 | many | TRBV27
CASGHRGVSRGNTIYF | TGTGCCAGCGGACACAGGGGAGTTTCGAGGGGAAACACCATATATTTT | TRBD1 | TRBJ1-3 | NA | TRBV28
CASRGRGLMNTEAFF | TGTGCCAGCAGAGGCAGGGGGCTGATGAACACTGAAGCTTTCTTT | TRBD1 | TRBJ1-1 | NA | TRBV2
CASSVGGSGSITDTQYF | TGTGCCAGCAGCGTAGGGGGTAGCGGGAGCATCACAGATACGCAGTATTTT | TRBD2 | TRBJ2-3 | NA | TRBV9
CSANPSGQVYGYTF | TGCAGCGCGAACCCTTCCGGACAGGTTTATGGCTACACCTTC | TRBD1 | TRBJ1-2 | NA | TRBV29-1
CASSLLGDRHSPLHF | TGCGCCAGCAGCTTGCTTGGAGACAGGCATTCACCCCTCCACTTT | NA | TRBJ1-6 | NA | TRBV5-1
CASSQEGIGGSTDTQYF | TGCGCCAGCAGCCAAGAAGGGATAGGCGGGAGCACAGATACGCAGTATTTT | NA | TRBJ2-3 | NA | TRBV4-1
CSVEDAGYEQYF | TGCAGCGTTGAGGATGCGGGCTACGAGCAGTACTTC | NA | TRBJ2-7 | NA | TRBV29-1
CATRGTGVNEQFF | TGTGCCACGAGGGGGACAGGGGTGAATGAGCAGTTCTTC | TRBD1 | TRBJ2-1 | NA | TRBV10-3
CASGPGLGYNEQFF | TGTGCCAGCGGACCGGGACTAGGCTACAATGAGCAGTTCTTC | TRBD2 | TRBJ2-1 | few | TRBV11-3
CAISDELFPAYEQYF | TGTGCCATCAGTGATGAACTATTCCCGGCCTACGAGCAGTACTTC | NA | TRBJ2-7 | NA | TRBV10-3
CAISPGPVREKLFF | TGTGCCATCAGCCCCGGTCCAGTCAGGGAAAAACTGTTTTTT | NA | TRBJ1-4 | NA | TRBV10-3
CASSQDLASGRYTGELFF | TGCGCCAGCAGCCAAGATCTGGCTAGCGGGCGGTACACCGGGGAGCTGTTTTTT | TRBD2 | TRBJ2-2 | NA | TRBV4-1
CASSSGGTVGIYTF | TGTGCCAGCAGCTCCGGTGGGACAGTAGGTATCTACACCTTC | TRBD1 | TRBJ1-2 | NA | TRBV7-2
CASSYGLADGELFF | TGTGCCAGCAGTTACGGACTAGCGGACGGGGAGCTGTTTTTT | TRBD2 | TRBJ2-2 | NA | TRBV6-5
CASSPTRGGTAQYF | TGTGCCAGCAGCCCGACACGCGGGGGAACGGCCCAGTACTTC | TRBD2 | TRBJ2-5 | NA | TRBV14
CASSPPTDWVGYTF | TGTGCCAGCAGCCCCCCCACAGATTGGGTTGGTTACACCTTC | NA | TRBJ1-2 | NA | TRBV13
CASSEGRQGVFF | TGTGCCAGCAGTGAGGGAAGACAGGGGGTGTTTTTT | TRBD1 | TRBJ1-4 | NA | TRBV2
CASSPLGGPDEQYF | TGTGCCAGCAGCCCTTTGGGTGGGCCAGACGAGCAGTACTTC | NA | TRBJ2-7 | NA | TRBV28
CASSGQINSPLHF | TGTGCCAGCAGCGGACAGATTAATTCACCCCTCCACTTT | NA | TRBJ1-6 | NA | TRBV7-2
CASSLRTGRDSPLHF | TGTGCCAGCAGCTTAAGGACAGGGCGGGATTCACCCCTCCACTTT | TRBD1 | TRBJ1-6 | NA | TRBV7-3
CASSQGQAPYGYTF | TGCGCCAGCAGCCAAGGACAGGCTCCCTATGGCTACACCTTC | TRBD1 | TRBJ1-2 | NA | TRBV5-1
CASSYRAVRRANVLTF | TGTGCCAGCAGTTATAGAGCGGTCCGTCGGGCCAACGTCCTGACTTTC | NA | TRBJ2-6 | NA | TRBV6-5
CASSKLGVVTEAFF | TGTGCCAGCAGCAAGCTAGGGGTTGTCACTGAAGCTTTCTTT | NA | TRBJ1-1 | NA | TRBV7-9
CASSSLAGVYNEQFF | TGTGCCAGTAGCTCCCTAGCGGGAGTATACAATGAGCAGTTCTTC | TRBD2 | TRBJ2-1 | NA | TRBV19
CASSQDPLFGPESSYNSPLHF | TGTGCCAGCAGCCAAGATCCTCTTTTTGGGCCAGAGAGCTCCTATAATTCACCCCTCCACTTT | NA | TRBJ1-6 | NA | TRBV3-1/TRBV3-2
CASSQDRRKTQYF | TGTGCCAGCAGCCAAGATCGTAGAAAGACCCAGTACTTC | NA | TRBJ2-5 | NA | TRBV4-2
CASSYEPRNTEAFF | TGTGCCAGCAGTTATGAACCCAGAAACACTGAAGCTTTCTTT | NA | TRBJ1-1 | NA | TRBV6-2/TRBV6-3
CASSLSGAGSGTEAFF | TGTGCCAGCAGCTTATCAGGCGCGGGAAGTGGCACTGAAGCTTTCTTT | NA | TRBJ1-1 | once | TRBV7-2
CASSFDRGSSPLHF | TGTGCCAGCAGCTTCGACAGGGGTTCTTCACCCCTCCACTTT | TRBD1 | TRBJ1-6 | NA | TRBV7-3
CASSETSGSVDTQYF | TGTGCCAGCAGTGAAACTAGCGGGAGCGTAGATACGCAGTATTTT | TRBD2 | TRBJ2-3 | NA | TRBV6-1
CASSQAQRDRLYGYTF | TGTGCCAGCAGCCAAGCCCAGAGGGACAGACTATATGGCTACACCTTC | TRBD1 | TRBJ1-2 | NA | TRBV6-2/TRBV6-3
CASSGGAGTGYGYTF | TGCGCCAGCAGCGGGGGAGCAGGGACAGGATATGGCTACACCTTC | TRBD1 | TRBJ1-2 | NA | TRBV10-1
CASSEGGGYTF | TGTGCCAGCAGTGAAGGAGGTGGCTACACCTTC | NA | TRBJ1-2 | NA | TRBV2
CASTDRQGDREQFF | TGTGCCAGTACCGACAGACAGGGGGACCGGGAGCAGTTCTTC | TRBD1 | TRBJ2-1 | NA | TRBV19
CSATGGYGYTF | TGCAGTGCTACGGGGGGGTATGGCTACACCTTC | NA | TRBJ1-2 | NA | TRBV20-1
CASSLPGGANTDTQYF | TGCGCCAGCAGCTTGCCCGGGGGGGCGAACACAGATACGCAGTATTTT | TRBD2 | TRBJ2-3 | NA | TRBV5-1
CASSLMGGSSTEAFF | TGTGCCAGCAGCTTAATGGGGGGATCGTCCACTGAAGCTTTCTTT | NA | TRBJ1-1 | NA | TRBV7-3
CASSWGQGYGYTF | TGTGCCAGCAGTTGGGGACAAGGCTATGGCTACACCTTC | NA | TRBJ1-2 | NA | TRBV28
CASSEQGFAGNTIYF | TGTGCCAGCAGTGAACAGGGGTTCGCCGGAAACACCATATATTTT | NA | TRBJ1-3 | NA | TRBV2
CASRIRTGGFNEKLFF | TGTGCCAGTAGGATCCGAACAGGGGGTTTTAATGAAAAACTGTTTTTT | TRBD1 | TRBJ1-4 | NA | TRBV19
CASSFRQGEATEAFF | TGCGCCAGCAGTTTTCGACAGGGAGAGGCCACTGAAGCTTTCTTT | TRBD1 | TRBJ1-1 | NA | TRBV5-1
CASSPIRGLIGPGEQFF | TGTGCCAGCTCACCGATACGAGGACTAATCGGGCCTGGTGAGCAGTTCTTC | NA | TRBJ2-1 | NA | TRBV18
CASSEAPGMVDGEQFF | TGTGCCAGCAGTGAAGCGCCGGGTATGGTAGACGGTGAGCAGTTCTTC | NA | TRBJ2-1 | NA | TRBV2
CATRWTVNTEAFF | TGTGCCACCAGGTGGACAGTAAACACTGAAGCTTTCTTT | NA | TRBJ1-1 | NA | TRBV11-2
CASSEGVNTGELFF | TGTGCCAGCAGTGAAGGAGTGAACACCGGGGAGCTGTTTTTT | NA | TRBJ2-2 | NA | TRBV6-1
CASSEASGRAFEQFF | TGTGCCAGCAGTGAAGCGAGCGGGAGGGCCTTTGAGCAGTTCTTC | TRBD2 | TRBJ2-1 | NA | TRBV2
CASSRDTSRDYTF | TGTGCCAGCAGCCGGGACACCTCAAGGGACTACACCTTC | NA | TRBJ1-2 | NA | TRBV7-9
CASSSAGTTGRWSEQFF | TGTGCCAGCAGCTCAGCCGGGACAACCGGGAGGTGGAGTGAGCAGTTCTTC | NA | TRBJ2-1 | NA | TRBV7-9
CASSPGGSYNSPLHF | TGTGCCAGTTCTCCAGGGGGCTCCTATAATTCACCCCTCCACTTT | TRBD1 | TRBJ1-6 | NA | TRBV7-9
CASSLFAFSVGGYTF | TGTGCCAGCAGCTTGTTCGCATTTTCAGTGGGCGGCTACACCTTC | NA | TRBJ1-2 | NA | TRBV5-6